A single sample gave rise to the 25 T cell receptor beta chains below, sequenced in a study of T cell responses to AZD1222 COVID-19 vaccine. This table comes from immunoSEQ multiplex PCR, and its TCRdb copy is limited to in-frame clones, with some not included. Of roughly 160,000 clones in the sample, less than 95% were seen once. The sample consisted of peripheral blood, taken on day 0 of AZD1222 vaccination. The receptor set was obtained from an adult in good health.

The chain has TRBV25-1 and TRBJ2-3; TRBD1 is a possible D gene (5 bases). CDR1 MGHDK and CDR2 SYGVNS come from the germline V gene. The CDR3 is made up of 16 amino acids. V shed 2 bases and J shed 3 bases, with 15 bases lying between them. The DNA for the CDR3 is TGTGCCAGCAGTGAAAAACAGAAGGGGCGGACAGATACGCAGTATTTT. Translation gives CASSEKQKGRTDTQYF.

This clone was seen a single time. This chain connects TRBV27 to TRBJ2-5; TRBD2 aligns across 12 bases. Germline V gene sequence: CDR1 MNHEY, CDR2 SMNVEV (reference sequence). The CDR3 sequence is 17 residues long. J was trimmed by 1 base and V by 4 bases; bases with no gene match: 7. The chain's CDR3 is CASSSRTSGAFQETQYF. CDR3 nucleotides: TGTGCCAGCAGTTCCCGGACTAGCGGGGCCTTCCAAGAGACCCAGTACTTC.

The chain is built from TRBV11-2 and TRBJ1-1, with D uncertain. Deletions cut 0 bases from V and 6 bases from J, with 5 bases between. The CDR3 has 12 amino acids. The germline V gene encodes CDR1 SGHAT and CDR2 FQNNGV. The CDR3 nucleotides are TGTGCCAGCAGCTTAGAAAGATCTGAAGCTTTCTTT. Residues: CASSLERSEAFF.

J is TRBJ1-6 and V is TRBV6-4; D gene unclear. Germline-derived CDR1 and CDR2 are MRHNA and SNTAGT. The germline V and J ends were trimmed by 4 bases and 1 base, with 5 bases remaining between them. This CDR3 region has 14 residues. CDR3 bases: TGTGCCAGCAGTGGGGGTTCCTATAATTCACCCCTCCACTTT. Its protein product is CASSGGSYNSPLHF.

This chain links TRBV7-9 with TRBJ1-2; D may be TRBD1 (5 bases). CDR1 and CDR2 (germline): SEHNR, FQNEAQ (reference sequence). Trimming removed 1 base at V and 8 bases at J, with 8 bases between. CDR3 length equals 12 residues. CDR3 sequence: CASSLDQGGYTF. The CDR3 DNA reads as TGTGCCAGCAGCTTAGATCAGGGAGGCTACACCTTC.

The chain carries TRBV6-6 and TRBJ1-4, with 9 nucleotides matching TRBD1. Germline V gene data show CDR1 as MNHNY and CDR2 as SVGAGI (reference sequence). The CDR3 loop spans 16 amino acids. The V gene end was trimmed by 6 bases and the J gene end by 5 bases; junction bases not matched to a gene: 10. The DNA of the CDR3 is TGTGCCAGCAGGCAAACAGGGGGCGAGGGAAATGAAAAACTGTTTTTT. This gives the protein CASRQTGGEGNEKLFF.

This clone was found once. This chain joins TRBV5-6 and TRBJ1-4; unclear D gene. Trimming cost V 1 base and J 5 bases, with 9 bases left between them. CDR3 size: 14 residues. The germline gives CDR1 SGHDT, CDR2 YYEEEE. In DNA, the CDR3 is TGTGCCAGCAGCTTGTTTGGTTTAAATGAAAAACTGTTTTTT. Translated, it gives CASSLFGLNEKLFF.

This clone occurred once. The CDR3 nucleotides are TGTGCCAGCAGCCCCCGGCTAGCGGGGTTAGGGACCCAGTACTTC. Translation: CASSPRLAGLGTQYF. This chain links TRBV7-2 with TRBJ2-5; the match to TRBD2 covers 9 bases. J was trimmed by 7 bases and V by 5 bases; bases with no gene match: 11. The length of the CDR3 is 15 residues. Germline CDR1 reads SGHTA; CDR2 reads FQGNSA.

J is TRBJ2-1 and V is TRBV6-6; D tentatively fits TRBD1 or TRBD2 (5 bases each). This CDR3 region has 17 residues. V was pared by 5 bases and J by 8 bases, with 25 bases between. CDR1 is MNHNY, CDR2 SVGAGI, per germline (reference sequence). The CDR3 DNA follows: TGTGCCAGCAGTCCCACCCGGGACCCCCCGTGGAAGGATGAGCAGTTCTTC. Its translation: CASSPTRDPPWKDEQFF.

The rearrangement joins TRBV5-5 to TRBJ2-1, with TRBD1 matching 9 bases. This CDR3 has 17 amino acids. V dropped 4 bases and J dropped 0; count of bases not matched to a gene: 8. Germline CDR1 reads SGHKS; CDR2 reads YYEKEE (reference sequence). CDR3 DNA: TGTGCCAGCAGCGTAACAGGGGGCCAGGGCTCCTACAATGAGCAGTTCTTC. Amino acids: CASSVTGGQGSYNEQFF.

The CDR3 sequence: CASSTDRVGQPQHF. The CDR3 region has the DNA TGTGCCAGCAGCACGGACAGGGTGGGGCAGCCCCAGCATTTT. V is TRBV28 and J is TRBJ1-5; 8 bases map to TRBD1. The germline gives CDR1 MDHEN, CDR2 SYDVKM. Trimming cost V 6 bases and J 7 bases; bases outside gene matches: 8. CDR3 length: 14 amino acids.

The rearrangement links TRBV6-5 to TRBJ1-3; D is uncertain. Germline CDR1 and CDR2: MNHEY and SVGAGI. V shed 6 bases and J shed 0 bases, with 12 bases lying between them. The CDR3 sequence is 15 residues long. CDR3: CASRPDGSSGNTIYF. CDR3 sequence (DNA): TGTGCCAGCAGACCCGACGGAAGCTCTGGAAACACCATATATTTT.

The gene calls are TRBV27 and TRBJ2-1; possible D gene TRBD2, 5 bases. Germline lookup yields CDR1 MNHEY and CDR2 SMNVEV (reference sequence). The CDR3 is 13 amino acids. V was cut by 8 bases and J by 10 bases, with 18 bases left in between. The CDR3 sequence: CASYTRPGREQFF. CDR3 nucleotide sequence: TGTGCCAGCTACACTAGGCCGGGTAGGGAGCAGTTCTTC.

This clone is a singleton in its sample. V usage is TRBV6-5 and J usage is TRBJ2-5, with TRBD1 matching 8 bases. Germline V gives CDR1 MNHEY, CDR2 SVGAGI. V lost 4 bases to trimming and J lost 4 bases; unmatched junction nucleotides: 8. The CDR3 is 15 residues long. The CDR3 region is CASSLEDRAAETQYF. The CDR3 DNA reads as TGTGCCAGCAGTTTAGAGGACAGGGCGGCAGAGACCCAGTACTTC.

CDR3 sequence: CASSSDRRPSYNSPLHF. CDR3 in DNA: TGTGCCAGCAGTTCCGACCGGCGACCCTCCTATAATTCACCCCTCCACTTT. The chain employs TRBV6-2 or TRBV6-3 and TRBJ1-6, with D hard to call. Germline assignment: CDR1 MNHEY and CDR2 SVGEGT. V gave up 4 bases and J gave up 0 bases, with 13 bases separating them. The CDR3 is 17 residues long.

The chain uses TRBV3-1 (or the pseudogene TRBV3-2) and TRBJ2-5; D ambiguous. The CDR3 has 12 residues. Per the germline V gene, CDR1 is LGHDT and CDR2 is YNNKEL (reference sequence). Trimming cost V 4 bases and J 5 bases, with 8 bases left between them. The CDR3 nucleotides read TGTGCCAGCAGCCCCCAATGGGAGACCCAGTACTTC. Its translation is CASSPQWETQYF.

V usage is TRBV11-3 and J usage is TRBJ1-6; 7 bases fit TRBD1. Trimming took 1 base from V and 5 from J; bases not matched to a gene: 5. CDR3 length: 16 amino acids. Germline values: CDR1 SGHNT, CDR2 YENEEA. The CDR3 DNA sequence: TGTGCCAGCAGCTTAGCAGGGGGACAACATAATTCACCCCTCCACTTT. Its translation is CASSLAGGQHNSPLHF.

The CDR3 is CASSQGPRVPSVETQYF. DNA of the CDR3: TGCGCCAGCAGCCAAGGTCCACGGGTCCCGTCGGTAGAGACCCAGTACTTC. This chain joins TRBV4-1 and TRBJ2-5; D not certain. The germline V gene has CDR1 MGHRA and CDR2 YSYEKL. The CDR3 loop spans 17 amino acids. The germline V and J ends were trimmed by 1 base and 4 bases, with 19 bases remaining between them.

V is TRBV4-1 and J is TRBJ2-2; 7 bases match TRBD2. This CDR3 contains 16 residues. V lost 2 bases, J lost 6 bases, and 9 bases stayed unmatched. Germline V lookup: CDR1 MGHRA, CDR2 YSYEKL. In nucleotides, the CDR3 is TGCGCCAGCAGCCAACAGGGTCGGGGAGGGGCCGGGGAGCTGTTTTTT. This sequence encodes CASSQQGRGGAGELFF.

V usage is TRBV4-1 and J usage is TRBJ2-7; 12 bases are a match to TRBD2. Germline CDR1 and CDR2: MGHRA and YSYEKL. Germline trimming cut 2 bases from V and 0 bases from J; bases unmatched to any gene: 5. CDR3 length equals 17 residues. The CDR3 reads CASSQQGTSGFSYEQYF. The CDR3 DNA is TGCGCCAGCAGCCAACAGGGGACTAGCGGGTTCTCCTACGAGCAGTACTTC.

V usage is TRBV4-1 and J usage is TRBJ1-3; 7 bases fit TRBD1. Unmatched junction bases numbered 6, after V lost 5 bases and J lost 8 bases. CDR1 MGHRA and CDR2 YSYEKL come from the germline V gene. The CDR3 contains 13 residues. CDR3 residues: CASSFEGADTIYF. The CDR3 nucleotides read TGCGCCAGCAGCTTCGAGGGGGCCGACACCATATATTTT.

This chain uses TRBV7-3 with TRBJ1-2; D gene unclear. The CDR3 length is 15 residues. The V and J ends lost 2 bases and 3 bases respectively, with 13 bases between them. The germline CDR1 and CDR2 sequences are SGHTA and FQGTGA. CDR3 residues: CASSLRPADDYGYTF. The CDR3 nucleotides are TGTGCCAGCAGCTTACGGCCGGCCGATGACTATGGCTACACCTTC.

This clone was recorded once. The chain couples TRBV4-2 to TRBJ1-5, with a weak D call TRBD1 (5 bases). Trimming cost V 4 bases and J 5 bases, with 21 bases left between them. There are 17 residues in the CDR3. The V gene's germline CDR1 is LGHNA and CDR2 YNFKEQ. CDR3 sequence (DNA): TGTGCCAGCAGCCGAAGCCTTAATGTCCCGGGGGATCAGCCCCAGCATTTT. Its translation is CASSRSLNVPGDQPQHF.

The V and J genes are TRBV2 and TRBJ1-1; D not certain. Trimming left V 0 bases short and J 0 bases short, with 11 bases between. Germline-derived CDR1 and CDR2 are SNHLY and FYNNEI. The length of the CDR3 is 16 residues. DNA of the CDR3: TGTGCCAGCAGTGAAGCTGTAGGGAAGGTGAACACTGAAGCTTTCTTT. This encodes CASSEAVGKVNTEAFF.

This clone was detected only once. V usage is TRBV7-3 and J usage is TRBJ2-2; D is undetermined. Trimming took off 4 bases at V and 6 bases at J, with 9 bases between the two ends. This CDR3 has 13 amino acids. CDR1 and CDR2 (germline): SGHTA, FQGTGA. The CDR3 loop is CASSYDPSGELFF. The DNA of the CDR3 is TGTGCCAGCAGCTACGACCCCTCCGGGGAGCTGTTTTTT.